This TCR beta chain is from a study of blood T cells in healthy people across ages. Then a second PCR, running roughly 6 to 11 cycles, was carried out with a sample-barcoded 5' primer and a J-beta primer mix. TCRdb reprocessed the 5' RACE reads via MiXCR and lists one record per CDR3 protein. The sample yields under 1,000,000 distinct CDR3 sequences, less than 60% seen once. The CDR3 has 14 amino acids. Germline V gene lookup returns CDR1 SEHNR and CDR2 FQNEAQ (reference sequence). V lost 1 base, J lost 7 bases, and 13 bases lay in between. The clonotype was recovered from a man aged 80 or over in good health. The sequencing input was blood. The rearrangement joins TRBV7-9 to TRBJ1-2; D gene uncertain. The CDR3: CASSLDEGAVGYTF. CDR3 sequence (DNA): TGTGCCAGCAGCTTAGATGAGGGAGCGGTTGGCTACACCTTC.